The next 22 T cell receptor beta chains were all read from a single sample in a study of CD8+ T cells in alopecia areata. Reverse transcription of extracted RNA yielded cDNA, which provided the sequencing template. Produced via immunoSEQ multiplex PCR; TCRdb's table is partial and in-frame only. The table lists 65,000 to 90,000 clones, just over 50% of them singletons. Sequences were obtained from NKG2D-high CD8+ T cells sorted from blood. Receptor source: a human donor with alopecia areata.

This chain joins TRBV25-1 and TRBJ2-7; D unresolved. CDR3 length equals 10 residues. CDR1 is MGHDK and CDR2 is SYGVNS in the germline V gene. V lost 8 bases to trimming and J lost 6 bases, with 8 bases between them. In DNA form, the CDR3 reads TGTGCCAGCGAGCTTCTCGAGCAGTACTTC. Protein: CASELLEQYF.

This clone was observed a handful of times. The chain employs TRBV18 and TRBJ2-3; D gene uncertain. This CDR3 is built from 16 residues. Trimming took 0 bases from V and 7 from J, leaving 17 bases between them. Germline V gene data show CDR1 as KGHSH and CDR2 as LQKENI. CDR3 nucleotide sequence: TGTGCCAGCTCACCACCGGTCGCGGAGACTGTTCATACGCAGTATTTT. Its protein product is CASSPPVAETVHTQYF.

The chain employs TRBV5-4 and TRBJ2-5; D is unresolved. V was clipped by 4 bases and J by 0 bases, with 10 bases between them. CDR3 length equals 14 residues. Germline V gene sequence: CDR1 SGHNT, CDR2 YYREEE (reference sequence). The CDR3 sequence is CASSGRDNQETQYF. The CDR3 bases are TGTGCCAGCAGCGGTAGGGATAACCAAGAGACCCAGTACTTC.

This clone was seen a handful of times. The chain employs TRBV29-1 and TRBJ2-3; 10 nucleotides match TRBD2. This CDR3 has 16 residues. Germline CDR1 reads SQVTM; CDR2 reads ANQGSEA. The V segment lost 1 base and the J segment 0 bases; nucleotides outside the gene matches: 4. CDR3 sequence: CSVEGGTSASTDTQYF. For the CDR3, the DNA is TGCAGCGTTGAAGGGGGGACTAGCGCTAGCACAGATACGCAGTATTTT.

This sequence joins TRBV19 and TRBJ1-1; D remains ambiguous. Trimming took 3 bases from V and 4 from J, leaving 9 bases between them. In germline, CDR1 is LNHDA, CDR2 SQIVND (reference sequence). The CDR3 has 13 amino acids. The DNA for the CDR3 is TGTGCCAGTAGTATCGGGTCCGGCACTGAAGCTTTCTTT. As protein: CASSIGSGTEAFF.

J is TRBJ2-1 and V is TRBV30; 8 bases are shared with TRBD2. J was trimmed by 6 bases and V by 3 bases; bases with no gene match: 10. There are 15 residues in the CDR3. Germline V gene data show CDR1 as GTSNPN and CDR2 as SVGIG (reference sequence). The CDR3 DNA follows: TGTGCCTGGAGGACCCCTAGCGGGTTGGTCAATGAGCAGTTCTTC. Translated: CAWRTPSGLVNEQFF.

This clone was counted a few times. The chain employs TRBV28 and TRBJ2-3, with D unclear. The germline CDR1 and CDR2 sequences are MDHEN and SYDVKM. This CDR3 has 15 amino acids. V dropped 10 bases and J dropped 1 base, with 18 bases sitting between them. Here the CDR3 DNA reads TGTGCCACCCGATCGATTGTGTGGGGCACAGATACGCAGTATTTT. Amino acids: CATRSIVWGTDTQYF.

Ten or more counts support this clone. The chain couples TRBV14 to TRBJ2-7; 8 bases line up with TRBD1. The CDR3 has 13 amino acids. Germline CDR1 is SGHDN and CDR2 is FVKESK. J gave up 9 bases and V 2 bases, and 6 bases lay outside the gene matches. CDR3 in amino acids: CASSQSPGGVQYF. The CDR3 DNA reads TGTGCCAGCAGCCAAAGTCCAGGGGGCGTGCAGTACTTC.

This clone was observed a single time. V usage is TRBV9 and J usage is TRBJ1-1; 8 nucleotides line up with TRBD1. Germline V gene lookup returns CDR1 SGDLS and CDR2 YYNGEE. Trimming cost V 3 bases and J 0 bases; bases outside gene matches: 4. The CDR3 is 15 residues long. The CDR3 coding sequence is TGTGCCAGCAGCGAGCCGACAGGGGTGAACACTGAAGCTTTCTTT. It specifies CASSEPTGVNTEAFF.

This chain joins TRBV27 and TRBJ2-1, with 8 bases identical to TRBD2. With 6 bases clipped from V and 10 bases from J, the junction kept 14 bases outside the gene matches. The CDR3 covers 15 residues. Germline CDR1 and CDR2: MNHEY and SMNVEV (reference sequence). The DNA of the CDR3 is TGTGCCAGCAGCCCCACTCTAACGGGACTAGTAGAGCAGTTCTTC. It is translated as CASSPTLTGLVEQFF.

V usage is TRBV6-5 and J usage is TRBJ2-1, with D perhaps TRBD1 (5 bases). Germline lookup yields CDR1 MNHEY and CDR2 SVGAGI. The CDR3 has 13 residues. Trimming shortened V by 6 bases and J by 6 bases, and 12 bases separated the two germline ends. The CDR3 coding sequence is TGTGCCAGCAGCCTACAGACAGTCAATGAGCAGTTCTTC. It translates to CASSLQTVNEQFF.

The chain couples TRBV30 to TRBJ1-6; D not certain. The V gene lost 0 bases and the J gene lost 6 bases, with 6 bases spanning the gap. Germline assignment: CDR1 GTSNPN and CDR2 SVGIG (reference sequence). The CDR3 consists of 13 residues. This CDR3 is CAWSVSANSPLHF. In DNA form, the CDR3 reads TGTGCCTGGAGTGTATCGGCTAATTCACCCCTCCACTTT.

Only a few counts were recorded for this clone. The V call is TRBV2, the J call TRBJ2-3; D assignment may be TRBD1 or TRBD2 (5 bases each). Trimming took off 8 bases at V and 2 bases at J, with 17 bases between the two ends. The CDR3 length is 15 residues. From germline, CDR1 is SNHLY and CDR2 FYNNEI. The CDR3 region has the DNA TGTGCCAGCTTCTACTTGGGACCCAACACAGATACGCAGTATTTT. This sequence encodes CASFYLGPNTDTQYF.

V gene TRBV5-4 combines with J gene TRBJ1-1; D gene ambiguous. Trimming cost V 4 bases and J 3 bases, with 10 bases left between them. The germline V gene encodes CDR1 SGHNT and CDR2 YYREEE (reference sequence). The CDR3 spans 13 residues. The CDR3 DNA sequence: TGTGCCAGCAGCCCCGGTGGGGACACTGAAGCTTTCTTT. It yields the protein CASSPGGDTEAFF.

The rearrangement joins TRBV29-1 to TRBJ2-7, with 7 bases identical to TRBD1. V was clipped by 4 bases and J by 3 bases; unmatched bases: 6. The CDR3 sequence is 13 residues long. The V gene's germline CDR1 is SQVTM and CDR2 ANQGSEA. The CDR3: CSVVRDSSYEQYF. CDR3 sequence (DNA): TGCAGCGTTGTCCGGGACAGTAGCTACGAGCAGTACTTC.

This clone appeared a single time. CDR3 residues: CASSGVEGYTF. CDR3 DNA sequence: TGTGCCAGCAGCGGGGTGGAGGGCTACACCTTC. This chain uses TRBV6-5 with TRBJ1-2; D is unresolved. V was pared by 6 bases and J by 8 bases, with 10 bases between. The V gene's germline CDR1 is MNHEY and CDR2 SVGAGI. This CDR3 has 11 amino acids.

The chain uses TRBV25-1 and TRBJ1-2; D gene unclear. Between the trimmed V and J ends, which lost 0 bases and 0 bases, there was a span of 11 bases. CDR3 length: 16 residues. CDR1 and CDR2 from the germline V gene are MGHDK and SYGVNS. In DNA form, the CDR3 reads TGTGCCAGCAGTGAATATTCCGGGGAGACTAACTATGGCTACACCTTC. Translated: CASSEYSGETNYGYTF.

V usage is TRBV29-1 and J usage is TRBJ2-7, with TRBD2 matching 10 bases. J gave up 6 bases and V 3 bases, and 5 bases lay outside the gene matches. This CDR3 comprises 13 residues. CDR1 and CDR2 from the germline V gene are SQVTM and ANQGSEA. CDR3 residues: CSVESGRAPEQYF. The DNA for the CDR3 is TGCAGCGTTGAGAGCGGGAGGGCCCCCGAGCAGTACTTC.

This clone was observed a single time. The chain has TRBV6-5 and TRBJ1-4; D gene ambiguous. This CDR3 region has 15 residues. V was pared by 10 bases and J by 3 bases, with 18 bases between. Germline lookup yields CDR1 MNHEY and CDR2 SVGAGI. The CDR3 here is CATRTDLAANEKLFF. The DNA for the CDR3 is TGTGCCACCCGGACGGACTTGGCGGCTAATGAAAAACTGTTTTTT.

The CDR3 sequence is CASSPRTAAYGYTF. The CDR3 region has the DNA TGTGCCAGCAGTCCTAGGACGGCAGCCTATGGCTACACCTTC. V gene TRBV28 combines with J gene TRBJ1-2; D not resolved. Germline V CDR1 and CDR2: MDHEN, SYDVKM. This CDR3 contains 14 residues. The V end was cut by 5 bases, the J end by 4 bases, with 14 bases between.

The chain joins TRBV9 to TRBJ2-1; 13 bases map to TRBD2. Germline CDR1 reads SGDLS; CDR2 reads YYNGEE. The CDR3 sequence is 14 residues long. J was trimmed by 6 bases and V by 5 bases; bases with no gene match: 2. The CDR3 nucleotides read TGTGCCAGCAGTACTAGCGGGGGGGCCAATGAGCAGTTCTTC. It encodes CASSTSGGANEQFF.

V is TRBV29-1 and J is TRBJ1-1, with D perhaps TRBD1 (6 bases). V dropped 3 bases and J dropped 6 bases, with 29 bases sitting between them. The length of the CDR3 is 18 residues. Germline V gives CDR1 SQVTM, CDR2 ANQGSEA. CDR3 sequence: CSVEGRGTPPRLVAEAFF. Written as DNA, the CDR3 is TGCAGCGTTGAGGGAAGAGGGACACCCCCCCGATTAGTCGCTGAAGCTTTCTTT.